Listed below are T cell receptor beta chains from one sample, sequenced in a study of shared clonotypes between healthy human individuals. This table comes from immunoSEQ multiplex PCR, and its TCRdb copy is limited to in-frame clones, with some not included. The sample holds about 2.3 million clones, over 90% seen once. Source material: naive CD4+ T cells from PBMCs. These receptors originate from a man between 18 and 29 years old in good health. Some clones in this sample may be carry-over from other donors' samples. Both conserved end residues are part of each CDR3. A D gene is named only where the DNA matches it firmly.

j_call v_call d_call cdr3_aa cdr3_nt
TRBJ1-1 TRBV4-3 . CASSQDLFSQGGTEAFF TGCGCCAGCAGCCAAGATCTTTTTTCCCAGGGAGGGACTGAAGCTTTCTTT
TRBJ2-6 TRBV6-5 . CASRIDSSGANVLTF TGTGCCAGCAGGATTGACAGCTCCGGGGCCAACGTCCTGACTTTC
TRBJ2-5 TRBV7-8 . CASSLDWASLSQETQYF TGTGCCAGCAGCTTAGATTGGGCTAGCCTAAGTCAAGAGACCCAGTACTTC
TRBJ1-2 TRBV19 TRBD1 CASSAHPTGGDFNYGYTF TGTGCCAGTAGTGCCCACCCGACAGGGGGCGATTTTAACTATGGCTACACCTTC
TRBJ1-2 TRBV18 . CASSPSVGGALNGYTF TGTGCCAGCTCACCCTCGGTGGGGGGCGCTTTGAATGGCTACACCTTC
TRBJ2-1 TRBV28 TRBD2 CASSSGGAEGYNEQFF TGTGCCAGCAGTTCGGGGGGAGCGGAGGGGTACAATGAGCAGTTCTTC
TRBJ2-7 TRBV19 TRBD1 CASSQDGTGTGDDYEQYF TGTGCCAGTAGCCAAGATGGTACCGGGACAGGGGACGACTACGAGCAGTACTTC
TRBJ2-2 TRBV6-1 TRBD2 CASNSGILTGELFF TGTGCCAGCAATAGCGGGATTCTCACCGGGGAGCTGTTTTTT
TRBJ2-6 TRBV5-1 . CASSFGYGGANVLTF TGCGCCAGCAGCTTCGGCTATGGCGGGGCCAACGTCCTGACTTTC
TRBJ1-2 TRBV19 . CASSRGPGGTYGYTF TGTGCCAGTAGTCGCGGGCCAGGTGGCACCTATGGCTACACCTTC
TRBJ2-1 TRBV7-2 . CASREGRMGEQFF TGTGCCAGCAGGGAAGGGAGAATGGGTGAGCAGTTCTTC